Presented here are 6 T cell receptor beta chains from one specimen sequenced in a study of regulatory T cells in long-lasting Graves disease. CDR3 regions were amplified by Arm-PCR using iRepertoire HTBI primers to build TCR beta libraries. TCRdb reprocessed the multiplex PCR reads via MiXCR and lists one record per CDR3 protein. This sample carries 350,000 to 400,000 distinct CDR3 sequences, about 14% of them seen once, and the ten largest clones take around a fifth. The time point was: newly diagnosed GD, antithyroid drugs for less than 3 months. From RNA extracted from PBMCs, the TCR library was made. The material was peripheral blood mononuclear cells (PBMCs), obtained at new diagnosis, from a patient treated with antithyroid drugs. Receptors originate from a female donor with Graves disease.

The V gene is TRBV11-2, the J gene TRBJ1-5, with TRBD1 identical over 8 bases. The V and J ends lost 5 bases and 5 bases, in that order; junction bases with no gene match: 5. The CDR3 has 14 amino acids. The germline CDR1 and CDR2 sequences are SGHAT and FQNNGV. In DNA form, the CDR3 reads TGTGCCAGCAGCCCGACAGGGGAAGATCAGCCCCAGCATTTT. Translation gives CASSPTGEDQPQHF.

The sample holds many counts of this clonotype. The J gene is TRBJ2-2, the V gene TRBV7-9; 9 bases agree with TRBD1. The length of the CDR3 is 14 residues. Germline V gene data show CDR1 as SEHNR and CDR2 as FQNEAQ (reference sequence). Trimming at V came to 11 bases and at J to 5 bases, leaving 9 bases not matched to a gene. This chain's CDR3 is CASKGQGPTGELFF. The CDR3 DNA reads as TGTGCCTCGAAGGGACAGGGACCTACCGGGGAGCTGTTTTTT.

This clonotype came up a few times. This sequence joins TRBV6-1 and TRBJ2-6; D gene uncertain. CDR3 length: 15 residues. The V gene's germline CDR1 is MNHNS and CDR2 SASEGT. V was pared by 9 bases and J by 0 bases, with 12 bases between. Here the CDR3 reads CASLPGHSGANVLTF. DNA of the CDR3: TGTGCCAGTCTTCCCGGGCACTCTGGGGCCAACGTCCTGACTTTC.

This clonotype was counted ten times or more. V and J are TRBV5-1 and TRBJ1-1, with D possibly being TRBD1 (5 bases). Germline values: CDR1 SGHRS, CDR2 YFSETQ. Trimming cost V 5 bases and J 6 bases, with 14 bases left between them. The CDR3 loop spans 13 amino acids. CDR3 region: CASRYRDESEAFF. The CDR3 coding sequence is TGCGCCAGCAGGTACCGGGACGAATCTGAAGCTTTCTTT. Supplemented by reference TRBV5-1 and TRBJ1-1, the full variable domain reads KAGVTQTPRYLIKTRGQQVTLSCSPISGHRSVSWYQQTPGQGLQFLFEYFSETQRNKGNFPGRFSGRQFSNSRSEMNVSTLELGDSALYLCASRYRDESEAFFGQGTRLTVV.

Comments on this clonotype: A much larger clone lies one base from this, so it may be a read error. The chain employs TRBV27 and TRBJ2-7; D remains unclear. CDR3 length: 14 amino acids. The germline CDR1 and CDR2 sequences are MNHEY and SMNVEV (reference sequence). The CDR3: CASSPGLLPYERYF. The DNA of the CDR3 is TGTGCCAGCAGTCCGGGTCTCCTTCCCTACGAGCGGTACTTC.

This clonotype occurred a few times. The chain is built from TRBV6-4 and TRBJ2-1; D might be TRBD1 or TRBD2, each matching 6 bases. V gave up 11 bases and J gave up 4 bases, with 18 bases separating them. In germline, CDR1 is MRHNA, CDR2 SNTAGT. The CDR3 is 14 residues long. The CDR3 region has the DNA TGTGCCGAAGGGGGACTCCCAGGGTACAATGAGCAGTTCTTC. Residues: CAEGGLPGYNEQFF.